The rows below give T cell receptor beta chains drawn from one sample of a study of T cell responses to AZD1222 COVID-19 vaccine. Some clones are missing from TCRdb's copy, which holds only in-frame ones; the method was immunoSEQ multiplex PCR. The sample includes some 180,000 clones, about 93% seen only once; the top ten take around 0.97%. The material sequenced was peripheral blood, taken 28 days after the second dose of the MenACWY control vaccine. Receptor source: an adult who received the MenACWY meningococcal vaccine as a control. Each CDR3 is given with its conserved first and last residue. A D gene is named only where the DNA matches it firmly. The listing skips clone size in some rows; elsewhere it reads once, few, many or a size class.

>-|TRBJ1-2|-|TRBV30|11
TGTGCCTGGGGGACCGCGTATGGCTACACCTTC
CAWGTAYGYTF
>-|TRBJ2-5|-|TRBV5-1|15
TGCGCCAGCAGCTCTGGCCTGAGTATCCAAGAGACCCAGTACTTC
CASSSGLSIQETQYF
>once|TRBJ1-1|-|TRBV3-1/TRBV3-2|15
TGTGCCAGCAGCCAAGATCGAGGTCTGACAGCCGAAGCTTTCTTT
CASSQDRGLTAEAFF
>-|TRBJ1-6|-|TRBV2|15
TGTGCCAGCAGTGAATCCGTCCAGAATAATTCACCCCTCCACTTT
CASSESVQNNSPLHF
>-|TRBJ1-6|-|TRBV3-1/TRBV3-2|18
TGTGCCAGCAGCCAAGATTGGCACAGGATCTCCTATAATTCACCCCTCCACTTT
CASSQDWHRISYNSPLHF
>-|TRBJ2-7|-|TRBV28|17
TGTGCCAGCAGCCTAACCGCCTGGGGGACTGCCGACTACGAGCAGTACTTC
CASSLTAWGTADYEQYF
>-|TRBJ1-1|-|TRBV5-1|13
TGCGCCAGCAGGCTAACTGCGGGCACTGAAGCTTTCTTT
CASRLTAGTEAFF
>-|TRBJ2-5|TRBD2|TRBV28|15
TGTGCCAGCAGTCCCCGTAGAGCGGGGGAGGAGACCCAGTACTTC
CASSPRRAGEETQYF
>-|TRBJ1-5|-|TRBV28|16
TGTGCCAGCAGTTTTTCTGCGGGGACGAGCAATCAGCCCCAGCATTTT
CASSFSAGTSNQPQHF
>-|TRBJ1-5|TRBD1|TRBV6-5|14
TGTGCCAGCCGGACAGGGGGCAGGTATCAGCCCCAGCATTTT
CASRTGGRYQPQHF
>-|TRBJ1-1|-|TRBV3-1/TRBV3-2|13
TGTGCCAGCAGGATCAGTCGGGACACTGAAGCTTTCTTT
CASRISRDTEAFF
>-|TRBJ1-1|-|TRBV29-1|12
TGCAGCGCCGGGACACTGAACACTGAAGCTTTCTTT
CSAGTLNTEAFF
>-|TRBJ2-1|-|TRBV5-1|13
TGCGCCAGCAGCCCGGGGGTTGACAATGAGCAGTTCTTC
CASSPGVDNEQFF
>-|TRBJ2-7|-|TRBV21-1|14
TGTGCCAGCAGCAGCCGGGACATGGGATACGAGCAGTACTTC
CASSSRDMGYEQYF
>-|TRBJ1-1|TRBD1|TRBV29-1|13
TGCAGCGTTGAAGATCTATCCAGGGGGCGAGCTTTCTTT
CSVEDLSRGRAFF
>-|TRBJ1-1|-|TRBV28|14
TGTGCCAGCAGTTCTCCCCAGGGGTCGGTTAGGGCTTTCTTT
CASSSPQGSVRAFF
>-|TRBJ1-2|TRBD1|TRBV4-1|15
TGCGCCAGCAGCCCAGGGGGCCAGGGGGCTCGTGGCTACACCTTC
CASSPGGQGARGYTF
>-|TRBJ2-3|TRBD2|TRBV29-1|13
TGCAGCGTTAGGAGCGGGATCACAGATACGCAGTATTTT
CSVRSGITDTQYF
>-|TRBJ1-3|-|TRBV19|15
TGTGCCAGTAGTAGGGACGATATCTCTGGAAACACCATATATTTT
CASSRDDISGNTIYF
>-|TRBJ1-2|TRBD1|TRBV27|15
TGTGCCAGCAGTTCACCGGGACAGGGGGCCTATGGCTACACCTTC
CASSSPGQGAYGYTF
>-|TRBJ1-1|-|TRBV27|15
TGTGCCAGCAGGTTTTATGGTCGGGGCGACACTGAAGCTTTCTTT
CASRFYGRGDTEAFF
>-|TRBJ2-7|-|TRBV27|15
TGTGCCAGCGCTCCGGGACTCAGGTGGGGCTACGAGCAGTACTTC
CASAPGLRWGYEQYF
>-|TRBJ1-1|-|TRBV30|14
TGTGCCTGGGGAGTCGTAGCTATGAACACTGAAGCTTTCTTT
CAWGVVAMNTEAFF
>-|TRBJ2-1|TRBD2|TRBV30|15
TGTGCCTGGGCGAGGGGACTAGCGGGGGGCAATGAGCAGTTCTTC
CAWARGLAGGNEQFF
>-|TRBJ2-3|TRBD2|TRBV18|15
TGTGCCAGCTCACCGGGACTAGCGGGCACAGATACGCAGTATTTT
CASSPGLAGTDTQYF
>-|TRBJ2-3|-|TRBV4-2|15
TGTGCCAGCAGCCAAGTAAACCGCGGGACAGATACGCAGTATTTT
CASSQVNRGTDTQYF
>-|TRBJ1-1|-|TRBV30|12
TGTGCCTGGAGTATGGTGAACACTGAAGCTTTCTTT
CAWSMVNTEAFF
>-|TRBJ2-1|TRBD1|TRBV27|16
TGTGCCAGCAGTTTATTGACGACAGGGGGGTACAATGAGCAGTTCTTC
CASSLLTTGGYNEQFF
>-|TRBJ2-2|-|TRBV6-5|13
TGTGCCAGCAGGTCCGGGGGTGTCGGGGAGCTGTTTTTT
CASRSGGVGELFF
>-|TRBJ1-1|-|TRBV5-1|13
TGCGCCAGCAGCTTGACAGGGAACACTGAAGCTTTCTTT
CASSLTGNTEAFF
>-|TRBJ1-3|TRBD1|TRBV7-9|16
TGTGCCAGCAGCCCTCGGACAGGGGGACTTGTAAACACCATATATTTT
CASSPRTGGLVNTIYF
>-|TRBJ1-1|TRBD1|TRBV10-3|15
TGTGCCACCCCCCCGGGCAGGGGGTTGAACACTGAAGCTTTCTTT
CATPPGRGLNTEAFF
>once|TRBJ1-4|-|TRBV25-1|15
TGTGCCAGCAGTGTTCCGGGACACTTAAATGAAAAACTGTTTTTT
CASSVPGHLNEKLFF